This TCR beta chain is from a study of CD8+CD57+ T cells in acquired aplastic anemia. Germline CDR1 reads SGHTS; CDR2 reads YDEGEE. V gave up 4 bases and J gave up 0 bases, with 19 bases separating them. The CDR3 runs to 17 residues. All patients picked for sequencing had shown, by flow cytometry, an expansion of CD8+CD57+ cells. Genomic DNA was employed as the template in profiling TCR beta VDJ and CDR3. TCRdb ran MiXCR on the reads and lists one entry per CDR3 protein. The sample includes under 350,000 distinct CDR3 sequences, roughly 53% of them seen just once. The TCR sequence derives from a human donor with aplastic anemia. The chain combines TRBV5-8 with TRBJ2-5; D may correspond to TRBD1 or TRBD2 (6 bases each). The sequenced material came from sorted CD4+, CD8+, or CD8+CD57+ T cells (not recorded which) from PBMCs. CDR3 DNA: TGTGCCAGCAGCCCGGGGCTCGGGGGCCGTGACCAAGAGACCCAGTACTTC. It specifies CASSPGLGGRDQETQYF.